The source of this TCR beta chain is a study of human thymus T cells. Sequenced by immunoSEQ multiplex PCR; TCRdb stores in-frame clones only, minus some. The repertoire includes tens of thousands of clones, roughly 95% of them detected once, and under 0.04% sits in the top ten. Surgeons resected thymus tissue during corrective heart surgery. Donors were healthy Finnish infants having corrective surgery for congenital heart defects. V lost 9 bases to trimming and J lost 3 bases; unmatched junction nucleotides: 14. The germline CDR1 and CDR2 sequences are SNHLY and FYNNEI. CDR3 length: 16 amino acids. V usage is TRBV2 and J usage is TRBJ2-5, with TRBD2 matching 9 bases. Material for sequencing was thymus tissue. The clonotype comes from a girl under three years old with a congenital heart defect but otherwise immunologically healthy. The chain's CDR3 is CARSIAGALGEETQYF. CDR3 coding DNA: TGTGCCAGAAGCATAGCGGGAGCGTTAGGAGAAGAGACCCAGTACTTC.